Included here is one T cell receptor (beta chain) sequence, with context. The target antigen is unknown. The CDR3 loop spans 17 amino acids. With 3 bases clipped from V and 3 bases from J, the junction kept 13 bases outside the gene matches. The germline CDR1 and CDR2 sequences are ENHRY and SYGVKD. As for treatment: oral pan-JAK inhibitor, 5-10 mg twice daily. The investigators collected lesional scalp punch biopsies and peripheral blood from alopecia areata patients. This sample stems from a study of CD8+ T cells in alopecia areata. Overall study context: Treatment comprised oral tofacitinib, 5 to 10 mg twice daily, in treated patients. Severity was scored as percentage of affected scalp area in treated patients. General study findings and limits: A single nonresponder leaves the baseline CD8+ expansion link to response uncertain.

RNA extraction and reverse transcription yielded cDNA as sequencing template. Sequenced by immunoSEQ multiplex PCR; TCRdb stores in-frame clones only, minus some. The sample includes 150,000 to 200,000 clones, roughly 64% seen only once; the top ten take 5% to 6%. The sequencing used CD4+ T cells sorted from blood, collected at week 24, from a patient treated with tofacitinib. The V gene is TRBV10-3, the J gene TRBJ2-7, with 8 bases matching TRBD2. The source is a human donor with alopecia areata. DNA of the CDR3: TGTGCCATCAGTGAAGGCACTAGCGGCGTAGGATACTACGAGCAGTACTTC. It encodes CAISEGTSGVGYYEQYF.